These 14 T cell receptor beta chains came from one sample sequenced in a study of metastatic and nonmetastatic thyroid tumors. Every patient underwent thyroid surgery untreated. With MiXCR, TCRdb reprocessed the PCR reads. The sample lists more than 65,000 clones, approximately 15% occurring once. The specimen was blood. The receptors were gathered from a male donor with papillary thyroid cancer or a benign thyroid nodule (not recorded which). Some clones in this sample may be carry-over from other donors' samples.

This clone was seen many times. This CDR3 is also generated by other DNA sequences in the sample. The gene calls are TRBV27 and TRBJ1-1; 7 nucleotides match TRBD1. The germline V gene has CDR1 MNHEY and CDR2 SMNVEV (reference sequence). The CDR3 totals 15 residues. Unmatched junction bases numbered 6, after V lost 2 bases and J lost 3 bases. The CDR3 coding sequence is TGTGCCAGCAGTTTAATCCCAGGGGGGGACACTGAAGCTTTCTTT. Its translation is CASSLIPGGDTEAFF.

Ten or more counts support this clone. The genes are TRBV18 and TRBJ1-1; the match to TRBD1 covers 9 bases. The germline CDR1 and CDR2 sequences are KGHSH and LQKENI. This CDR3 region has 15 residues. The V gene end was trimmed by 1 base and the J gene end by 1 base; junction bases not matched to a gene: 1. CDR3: CASSPRDRENTEAFF. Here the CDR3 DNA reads TGTGCCAGCTCACCACGGGACAGGGAGAACACTGAAGCTTTCTTT.

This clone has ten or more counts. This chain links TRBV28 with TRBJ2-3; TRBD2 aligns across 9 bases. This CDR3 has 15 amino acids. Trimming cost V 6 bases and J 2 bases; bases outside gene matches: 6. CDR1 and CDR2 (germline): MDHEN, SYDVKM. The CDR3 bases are TGTGCCAGCAGCATGACTAGCGGCCTCACAGATACGCAGTATTTT. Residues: CASSMTSGLTDTQYF.

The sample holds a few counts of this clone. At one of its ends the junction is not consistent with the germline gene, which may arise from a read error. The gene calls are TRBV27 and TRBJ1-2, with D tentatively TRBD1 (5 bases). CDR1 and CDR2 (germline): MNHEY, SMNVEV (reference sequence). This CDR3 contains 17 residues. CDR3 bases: TGTACCAGCAGCCCTACGTCCAGGGTAGTAGCTAACTATGGCTACACCTTC. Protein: CTSSPTSRVVANYGYTF.

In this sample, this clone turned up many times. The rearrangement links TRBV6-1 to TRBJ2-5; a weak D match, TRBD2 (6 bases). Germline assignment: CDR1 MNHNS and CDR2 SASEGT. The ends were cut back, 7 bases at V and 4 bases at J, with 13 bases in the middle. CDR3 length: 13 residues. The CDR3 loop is CASIPRSGETQYF. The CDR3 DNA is TGTGCCAGCATCCCCCGTAGCGGAGAGACCCAGTACTTC.

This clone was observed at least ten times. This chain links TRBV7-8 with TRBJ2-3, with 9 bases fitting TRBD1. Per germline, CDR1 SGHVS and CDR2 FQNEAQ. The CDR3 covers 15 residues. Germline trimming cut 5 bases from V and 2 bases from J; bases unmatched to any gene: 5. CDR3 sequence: CASSRDRENTDTQYF. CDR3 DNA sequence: TGTGCCAGCAGCCGGGACAGGGAAAACACAGATACGCAGTATTTT.

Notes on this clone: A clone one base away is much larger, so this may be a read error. CDR3 sequence reads: CASSQGLGPSLANEQFF. The CDR3 DNA reads as TGCGCCAGCAGCCAAGGTCTGGGACCCAGCTTAGCCAATGAGCAGTTCTTC. This sequence joins TRBV4-3 and TRBJ2-1; D is tentatively TRBD1 or TRBD2 (5 bases each). The V end lost 1 base, the J end lost 6 bases, and 19 bases lay between the germline ends. The CDR3 totals 17 residues. CDR1 and CDR2 from the germline V gene are LGHNA and YSLEER.

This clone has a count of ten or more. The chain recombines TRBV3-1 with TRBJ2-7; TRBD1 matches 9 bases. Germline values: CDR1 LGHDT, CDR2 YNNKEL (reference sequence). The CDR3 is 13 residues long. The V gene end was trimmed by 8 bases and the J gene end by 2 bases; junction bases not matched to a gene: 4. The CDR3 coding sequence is TGTGCCAGCGGACGGACAGGGGCCTACGAGCAGTACTTC. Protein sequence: CASGRTGAYEQYF.

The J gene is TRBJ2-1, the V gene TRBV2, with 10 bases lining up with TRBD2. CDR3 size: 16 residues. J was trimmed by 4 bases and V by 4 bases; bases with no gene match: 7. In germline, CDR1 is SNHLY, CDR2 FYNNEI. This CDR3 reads CASSAGSGGFYNEQFF. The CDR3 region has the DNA TGTGCCAGCAGTGCAGGTAGCGGGGGGTTTTACAATGAGCAGTTCTTC.

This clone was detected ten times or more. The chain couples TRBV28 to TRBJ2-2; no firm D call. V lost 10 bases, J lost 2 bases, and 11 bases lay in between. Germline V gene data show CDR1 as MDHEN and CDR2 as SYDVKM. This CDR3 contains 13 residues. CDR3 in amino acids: CATTDRNTGELFF. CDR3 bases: TGTGCCACCACGGACCGAAACACCGGGGAGCTGTTTTTT.

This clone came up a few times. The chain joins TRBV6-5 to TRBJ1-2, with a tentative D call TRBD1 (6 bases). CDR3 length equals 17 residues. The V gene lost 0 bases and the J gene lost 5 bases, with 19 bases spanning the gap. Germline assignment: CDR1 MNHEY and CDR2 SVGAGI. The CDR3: CASSYSMWDIRGYGYTF. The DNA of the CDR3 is TGTGCCAGCAGTTACTCGATGTGGGACATAAGGGGGTATGGCTACACCTTC.

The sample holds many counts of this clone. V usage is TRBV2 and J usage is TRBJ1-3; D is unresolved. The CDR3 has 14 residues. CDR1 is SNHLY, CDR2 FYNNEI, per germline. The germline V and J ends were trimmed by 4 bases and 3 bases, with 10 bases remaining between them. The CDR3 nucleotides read TGTGCCAGCAGTGTGGCAGGCCTTGGAAACACCATATATTTT. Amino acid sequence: CASSVAGLGNTIYF.

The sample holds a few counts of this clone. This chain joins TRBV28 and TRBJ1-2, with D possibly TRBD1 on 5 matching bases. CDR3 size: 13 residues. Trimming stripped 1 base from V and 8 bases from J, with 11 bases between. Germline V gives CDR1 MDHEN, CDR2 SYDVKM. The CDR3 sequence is CASSLSGTGGYTF. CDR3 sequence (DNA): TGTGCCAGCAGTTTATCGGGGACGGGGGGCTACACCTTC.

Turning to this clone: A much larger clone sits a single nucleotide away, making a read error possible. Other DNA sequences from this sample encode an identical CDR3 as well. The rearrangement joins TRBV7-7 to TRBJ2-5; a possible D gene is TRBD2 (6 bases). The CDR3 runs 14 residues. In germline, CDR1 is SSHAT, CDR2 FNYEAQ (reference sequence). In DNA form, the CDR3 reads TGTGCTAGCGGAATAGCTGGGCTACAAGAGACCCAGTACTTC. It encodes CASGIAGLQETQYF. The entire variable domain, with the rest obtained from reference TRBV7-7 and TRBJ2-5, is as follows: GAGVSQSPRYKVTKRGQDVTLRCDPISSHATLYWYQQALGQGPEFLTYFNYEAQPDKSGLPSDRFSAERPEGSISTLTIQRTEQRDSAMYRCASGIAGLQETQYFGPGTRLLVL.